A selection of T cell receptor beta chains follows, all from one sample in a study of T cells after yellow fever vaccination. From the 5' RACE reads, TCRdb called clonotypes with MiXCR, one entry per CDR3 protein. The data contain 400,000 or so distinct CDR3 sequences, roughly a sixth of them seen just once; the ten biggest clones take up about a sixth. The source was PBMCs, collected before the yellow fever booster vaccination. These receptor sequences come from a man between 18 and 29 years old who received the YFV17D yellow fever vaccine. Each CDR3 is given without its conserved first and last residue. Fields, in order: V gene, clone size, CDR3 protein. Size is omitted from some rows. Given values are once, few, many or a class for expanded clones.

TRBV7-9 few ASSSQGTANTEAF
TRBV7-9 few ASSLLLDYNEQF
TRBV7-2 few ASSHGAQHRGLDTGELF
TRBV12-3/TRBV12-4 . ASSIRGDTGELF
TRBV12-3/TRBV12-4 . ASSFRWAASDTQY
TRBV27 . ASSLRQITGELF
TRBV12-3/TRBV12-4 . ASSPGRGEFDTQY
TRBV5-1 few ASSLAGVGGIGNEQF
TRBV4-3 few ASSQELGGLETQY
TRBV3-1 . ASSQDPATDTQY
TRBV7-9 . ASSLTAGTSYNEQF
TRBV5-1 . ASSLRGEYEQY
TRBV21-1 few ASSTRFQETQY
TRBV28 . ASSLGPRINTEAF
TRBV18 . ASSPSRENIQY
TRBV7-9 . ASSAMMNTEAF
TRBV5-5 few ASSLAEGSVNQPQH
TRBV18 . ASSPQSLGQNTEAF
TRBV12-3/TRBV12-4 few ASRPGQSLGQPQH
TRBV6-2/TRBV6-3 . ASSWSGRTDTQY
TRBV7-6 . ASSPGGPSTEAF
TRBV5-8 few ASSFPGLQETQY
TRBV4-1 . ASSQGRGALANIQY
TRBV6-5 . ASSYRTETGRVNEKLF
TRBV4-2 many ASSPRIYAEAF
TRBV6-1 few ARQEEGVLDEQY
TRBV7-6 few ASSFRQGTDTQY
TRBV6-2/TRBV6-3 many ASSYSTYQPQH
TRBV18 few ASRAGENEKLF
TRBV7-9 . ASSFPPGGALRPYNSPLH
TRBV5-8 . ASSFGGGGLETQY
TRBV10-3 few AISATMNTEAF
TRBV6-2/TRBV6-3 . ASSSGTSNEQF
TRBV3-1 many ASSQNSGGAYEQY
TRBV5-1 few ASSAAGTARQETQY
TRBV6-2/TRBV6-3 . ASSFRVKGRNQPQH
TRBV27 . ASSRSGDYNEQF
TRBV27 . ASSPTDGDSEAF
TRBV7-2 . ASSLATGRGFADTQY
TRBV29-1 . SVQDRVPGELF
TRBV7-6 many ASSLVGGTSTDTQY
TRBV29-1 few SVVPDRSDGYT
TRBV20-1 few SVKGASNEKLF
TRBV5-6 . ASSRGVAGTYEQY
TRBV5-1 few ASSGRTSGGPFSTDTQY
TRBV6-6 few ASSPPLPKRDTEAF
TRBV7-3 . ASSPGTGFNIQY